One and the same sample provided the 24 T cell receptor beta chains below, sequenced in a study of blood T cell repertoires in COVID-19. Measured with immunoSEQ multiplex PCR; TCRdb has only the in-frame clones, and not every one. Of 250,000 to 300,000 clones listed, 70% to 85% are singletons. The sequencing sample was made of peripheral blood. These TCRs come from a woman of 80 years or more with acute or convalescent COVID-19.

CDR3 DNA sequence: TGCGCCAGCAGCTTCGAGGGCCTGGGGAAAGAGACCCAGTACTTC. Protein: CASSFEGLGKETQYF. The chain links TRBV5-1 to TRBJ2-5, with D possibly matching TRBD2 (5 bases). Per germline, CDR1 SGHRS and CDR2 YFSETQ. This CDR3 region has 15 residues. V lost 2 bases, J lost 3 bases, and 14 bases lay in between.

The chain recombines TRBV6-4 with TRBJ1-4; possible D gene TRBD1, 6 bases. Germline V gene sequence: CDR1 MRHNA, CDR2 SNTAGT. V was pared by 0 bases and J by 5 bases, with 13 bases between. The CDR3 length is 16 residues. The CDR3 loop reads CASSDSRTERNEKLFF. The CDR3 DNA is TGTGCCAGCAGTGACTCGAGGACAGAAAGGAATGAAAAACTGTTTTTT.

This clone is a singleton in its sample. The V gene is TRBV12-5, the J gene TRBJ2-3; D may be TRBD2 (7 bases). CDR3 size: 15 residues. V was cut by 5 bases and J by 1 base, with 13 bases left in between. Per the germline V gene, CDR1 is LGHNT and CDR2 is FRNRAP. The CDR3 sequence: CASGAGRGGTDTQYF. The CDR3 bases are TGTGCTAGTGGTGCAGGGAGGGGGGGCACAGATACGCAGTATTTT. Supplemented by reference TRBV12-5 and TRBJ2-3, the full variable domain reads DARVTQTPRHKVTEMGQEVTMRCQPILGHNTVFWYRQTMMQGLELLAYFRNRAPLDDSGMPKDRFSAEMPDATLATLKIQPSEPRDSAVYFCASGAGRGGTDTQYFGPGTRLTVL.

The J gene is TRBJ2-1, the V gene TRBV19, with 9 bases that match TRBD2. J lost 9 bases, V lost 5 bases, and 17 bases had no gene match. The germline V gene has CDR1 LNHDA and CDR2 SQIVND (reference sequence). This CDR3 contains 17 residues. This CDR3 is CASSWWGRSGSFGEQFF. CDR3 sequence (DNA): TGTGCCAGTAGTTGGTGGGGGCGTAGCGGGAGTTTCGGTGAGCAGTTCTTC.

This clone has just one count. The rearrangement links TRBV7-2 to TRBJ1-2; a weak D match, TRBD1 (6 bases). V lost 3 bases and J 4 bases, leaving 18 bases between the germline ends. From germline, CDR1 is SGHTA and CDR2 FQGNSA. There are 16 residues in the CDR3. The CDR3 region is CASSFATGITPYGYTF. The CDR3 bases are TGTGCCAGCAGCTTCGCCACAGGGATAACCCCCTATGGCTACACCTTC.

The V and J genes are TRBV3-1 (or the pseudogene TRBV3-2) and TRBJ1-1; D is unresolved. This CDR3 spans 12 amino acids. The germline gives CDR1 LGHDT, CDR2 YNNKEL (reference sequence). The V end was cut by 1 base, the J end by 6 bases, with 6 bases between. The CDR3 here is CASSQVGAEAFF. The CDR3, as DNA: TGTGCCAGCAGCCAAGTGGGCGCTGAAGCTTTCTTT.

This clone came up once. The chain has TRBV4-1 and TRBJ2-3; TRBD1 matches at 11 bases. The V segment lost 0 bases and the J segment 0 bases; nucleotides outside the gene matches: 14. Germline CDR1 and CDR2: MGHRA and YSYEKL. This CDR3 is 21 amino acids long. CDR3 nucleotides: TGCGCCAGCAGCCAAGATGCCGGACAGGGGGCAGTTCGGGAGAGCACAGATACGCAGTATTTT. Residues: CASSQDAGQGAVRESTDTQYF.

This clone was seen once. The genes are TRBV28 and TRBJ1-1; unclear D gene. V lost 4 bases to trimming and J lost 0 bases, with 9 bases between them. The CDR3 spans 14 residues. The germline V gene encodes CDR1 MDHEN and CDR2 SYDVKM. Here the CDR3 reads CASSSPYMNTEAFF. The CDR3 DNA reads as TGTGCCAGCAGTTCACCCTATATGAACACTGAAGCTTTCTTT.

The V and J genes are TRBV19 and TRBJ1-1; tentatively, D is TRBD1 (5 bases). This CDR3 has 11 residues. V gave up 4 bases and J gave up 8 bases, with 8 bases separating them. The germline gives CDR1 LNHDA, CDR2 SQIVND (reference sequence). This chain's CDR3 is CASSTRQEAFF. The CDR3 DNA is TGTGCCAGTAGTACCAGACAGGAAGCTTTCTTT.

In its sample, this clone was seen a few times. Written as DNA, the CDR3 is TGTGCCAGCACGAAGCGGGCGTTCTACAATGAGCAGTTCTTC. Protein product: CASTKRAFYNEQFF. The chain combines TRBV6-5 with TRBJ2-1; D is perhaps TRBD2 (6 bases). CDR1 is MNHEY, CDR2 SVGAGI, per germline. V gave up 7 bases and J gave up 3 bases, with 13 bases separating them. The CDR3 spans 14 residues.

In DNA, the CDR3 is TGTGCCAGCAGCCAGAACGGTATAATCACAGATACGCAGTATTTT. Translated: CASSQNGIITDTQYF. The V call is TRBV3-1 (or the pseudogene TRBV3-2), the J call TRBJ2-3; D gene unclear. The CDR3 totals 15 residues. Germline V lookup: CDR1 LGHDT, CDR2 YNNKEL (reference sequence). V lost 3 bases and J lost 2, with 12 bases in between.

The chain employs TRBV6-2 or TRBV6-3 and TRBJ1-5; TRBD1 agrees at 9 bases. The CDR3 sequence is 15 residues long. Germline CDR1 MNHEY, CDR2 SVGEGT. V lost 0 bases to trimming and J lost 9 bases; unmatched junction nucleotides: 6. The CDR3 sequence is CASSYSHRGQRPQHF. CDR3 nucleotides: TGTGCCAGCAGTTACTCTCACAGGGGGCAGAGGCCCCAGCATTTT.

The chain employs TRBV2 and TRBJ2-3; TRBD2 agrees at 15 bases. The CDR3 sequence is 16 residues long. The V segment lost 7 bases and the J segment 6 bases; nucleotides outside the gene matches: 8. CDR1 is SNHLY, CDR2 FYNNEI, per germline. In nucleotides, the CDR3 is TGTGCCAGCACCCCCCGGACTAGCGGGAGGGGCGATACGCAGTATTTT. Amino acids: CASTPRTSGRGDTQYF.

The rearrangement uses TRBV5-1 and TRBJ2-2; weak D call: TRBD2 (6 bases). CDR1 and CDR2 from the germline V gene are SGHRS and YFSETQ. The V gene lost 4 bases and the J gene lost 4 bases, with 17 bases spanning the gap. The CDR3 loop spans 16 amino acids. CDR3 in amino acids: CASSPRGGFGTGELFF. The CDR3 region has the DNA TGCGCCAGCAGCCCGCGGGGAGGCTTCGGCACCGGGGAGCTGTTTTTT.

The gene calls are TRBV3-1 (or the pseudogene TRBV3-2) and TRBJ2-5; no clear D. Germline values: CDR1 LGHDT, CDR2 YNNKEL (reference sequence). Trimming took 0 bases from V and 5 from J, leaving 7 bases between them. The CDR3 consists of 13 residues. CDR3 sequence reads: CASSQESQETQYF. For the CDR3, the DNA is TGTGCCAGCAGCCAAGAGTCCCAGGAGACCCAGTACTTC.

The genes are TRBV11-2 and TRBJ1-1, with TRBD1 identical over 9 bases. The CDR3 sequence is 13 residues long. Germline V gene lookup returns CDR1 SGHAT and CDR2 FQNNGV. Trimming at V came to 5 bases and at J to 5 bases, leaving 3 bases not matched to a gene. CDR3 in DNA: TGTGCCAGCAGCGGACAGGGGAGAACTGAAGCTTTCTTT. This codes for CASSGQGRTEAFF.

V usage is TRBV6-5 and J usage is TRBJ2-3; D is unclear. The CDR3 runs to 13 residues. Deletions cut 0 bases from V and 6 bases from J, with 7 bases between. The germline CDR1 and CDR2 sequences are MNHEY and SVGAGI. The CDR3 is CASSYSYGDTQYF. The CDR3 DNA reads as TGTGCCAGCAGTTACTCATACGGGGATACGCAGTATTTT.

As concerns this clone: The sample has other DNA sequences that encode this CDR3 too. The V call is TRBV29-1, the J call TRBJ1-5; D is uncertain. Deletions cut 4 bases from V and 0 bases from J, with 7 bases between. This CDR3 contains 13 residues. CDR1 is SQVTM and CDR2 is ANQGSEA in the germline V gene. The CDR3 nucleotides read TGCAGCGTTGGTGAGAATAGCAATCAGCCCCAGCATTTT. Protein: CSVGENSNQPQHF.

CDR3 DNA: TGTGCCACCAGCAGAGGACTAGAAGCTTACGAGCAGTACTTC. Protein: CATSRGLEAYEQYF. The V gene is TRBV15, the J gene TRBJ2-7, with D perhaps matching TRBD2 (6 bases). Per the germline V gene, CDR1 is LNHNV and CDR2 is YYDKDF (reference sequence). This CDR3 comprises 14 residues. Trimming stripped 1 base from V and 4 bases from J, with 11 bases between.

The chain carries TRBV7-9 and TRBJ1-1; D remains ambiguous. V lost 4 bases and J 5 bases, leaving 14 bases between the germline ends. The CDR3 extends over 14 amino acids. Germline lookup yields CDR1 SEHNR and CDR2 FQNEAQ (reference sequence). The CDR3 region is CASSSAGGRTEAFF. Here the CDR3 DNA reads TGTGCCAGCAGCTCAGCGGGAGGTAGGACTGAAGCTTTCTTT.

This clone occurred once. This sequence joins TRBV5-6 and TRBJ1-1; D unresolved. Trimming cost V 1 base and J 2 bases, with 12 bases left between them. CDR3 length equals 15 residues. CDR1 and CDR2 (germline): SGHDT, YYEEEE. The CDR3 region is CASSLYAGLNTEAFF. CDR3 nucleotides: TGTGCCAGCAGCTTGTATGCGGGGTTAAACACTGAAGCTTTCTTT.

This clone has just one count. The genes are TRBV7-9 and TRBJ2-7; the D gene is possibly TRBD1 (6 bases). This CDR3 region has 13 residues. Germline loops: CDR1 SEHNR, CDR2 FQNEAQ (reference sequence). V was cut by 4 bases and J by 7 bases, with 14 bases left in between. CDR3: CASSSQGLREQYF. DNA for the CDR3: TGTGCCAGCAGCTCACAGGGATTGAGGGAGCAGTACTTC.

This sequence joins TRBV9 and TRBJ1-1; the match to TRBD1 covers 8 bases. This CDR3 has 15 residues. Germline CDR1 is SGDLS and CDR2 is YYNGEE. Trimming took 4 bases from V and 4 from J; bases not matched to a gene: 9. In DNA form, the CDR3 reads TGTGCCAGCAGCTTCGGACAGGGTGACGGCACTGAAGCTTTCTTT. Amino acids: CASSFGQGDGTEAFF.

The chain couples TRBV5-4 to TRBJ2-3; 10 nucleotides align to TRBD2. CDR3 size: 14 residues. The V gene's germline CDR1 is SGHNT and CDR2 YYREEE (reference sequence). V lost 3 bases, J lost 6 bases, and 4 bases stayed unmatched. The CDR3 DNA sequence: TGTGCCAGCAGCTCCGGACTAGCGGCGGATACGCAGTATTTT. Its translation is CASSSGLAADTQYF.